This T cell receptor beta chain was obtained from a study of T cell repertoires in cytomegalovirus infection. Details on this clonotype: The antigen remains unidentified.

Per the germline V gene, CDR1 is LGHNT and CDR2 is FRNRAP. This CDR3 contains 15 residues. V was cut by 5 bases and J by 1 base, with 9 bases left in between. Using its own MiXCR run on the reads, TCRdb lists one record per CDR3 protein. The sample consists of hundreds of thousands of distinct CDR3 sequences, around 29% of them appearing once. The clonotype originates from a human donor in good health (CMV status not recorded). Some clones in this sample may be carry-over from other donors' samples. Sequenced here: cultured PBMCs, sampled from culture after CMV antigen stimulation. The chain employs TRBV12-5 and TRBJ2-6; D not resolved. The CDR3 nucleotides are TGTGCTAGTGGTATGGATTGGTCTGGGGCCAACGTCCTGACTTTC. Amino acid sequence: CASGMDWSGANVLTF.